What follows is one T cell receptor (beta chain) and its context. The data are from a study of blood T cell repertoires in COVID-19. Study in general: From the United States, Italy and Spain came samples of acute and convalescent COVID-19. Sources were T cells, B-cell-depleted T cells, or PBMCs; the material itself was cDNA or gDNA.

The ends lost 0 bases at V and 2 bases at J; junction bases unmatched: 5. Germline lookup yields CDR1 LGHNA and CDR2 YSLEER. CDR3 length equals 17 residues. In the original analysis: It was from reference gene primer amplification that nucleated cell counts were estimated. Repertoires were generated with immunoSEQ multiplex PCR, while TCRdb's copy carries only in-frame clones and drops some. Clone size and the V and J calls come from that table; the DNA yielded D and trimming. In the table there are some 370,000 clones, around 89% of which are singletons. The rearrangement uses TRBV4-3 and TRBJ2-4; TRBD2 matches at 9 bases. What was sequenced was peripheral blood. This clonotype was sampled from a man aged 18 to 30 with active or convalescent COVID-19. The CDR3 DNA sequence: TGCGCCAGCAGCCAAGAGACCCTAGCGGGGCCCAAAAACATTCAGTACTTC. It specifies CASSQETLAGPKNIQYF.